The T cell receptor beta chain described here comes from a study of CD8+ T cells in alopecia areata. Trimming at V came to 7 bases and at J to 1 base, leaving 3 bases not matched to a gene. The CDR3 is 14 amino acids. The germline V gene encodes CDR1 SQVTM and CDR2 ANQGSEA. Following extraction, RNA underwent reverse transcription to cDNA, which served as the sequencing template. Using immunoSEQ multiplex PCR, the repertoire was profiled, and TCRdb retains in-frame clones only, with some absent. The repertoire consists of fewer than 200,000 clones, with approximately 57% occurring once and the leading ten covering 14%. The sample's treatment: oral pan-JAK inhibitor, 5-10 mg twice daily. Peripheral blood and lesional scalp punch biopsies came from alopecia areata patients.

This chain connects TRBV29-1 to TRBJ2-2; TRBD1 agrees at 10 bases. Sequenced material: CD4+ T cells sorted from blood, taken at week 24, from a patient treated with tofacitinib. The TCR sequence derives from a human donor with alopecia areata. As DNA, the CDR3 is TGCAGCGCTTGGACAGGGGGGAACACCGGGGAGCTGTTTTTT. It translates to CSAWTGGNTGELFF.